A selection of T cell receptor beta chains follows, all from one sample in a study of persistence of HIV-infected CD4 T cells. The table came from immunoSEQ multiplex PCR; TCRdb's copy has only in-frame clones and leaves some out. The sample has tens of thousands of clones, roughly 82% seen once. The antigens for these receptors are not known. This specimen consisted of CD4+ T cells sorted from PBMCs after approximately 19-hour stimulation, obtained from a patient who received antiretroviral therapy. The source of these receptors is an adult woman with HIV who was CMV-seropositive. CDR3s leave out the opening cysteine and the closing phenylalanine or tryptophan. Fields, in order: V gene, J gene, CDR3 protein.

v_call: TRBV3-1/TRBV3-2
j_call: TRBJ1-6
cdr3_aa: ASSFSTGNNSPLH

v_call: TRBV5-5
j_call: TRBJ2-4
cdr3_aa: ASSFWATPNIQY

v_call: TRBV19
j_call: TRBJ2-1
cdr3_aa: ASSIGTGTATYNEQF

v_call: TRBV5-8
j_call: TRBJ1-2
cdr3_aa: ASSYRVSYGYT

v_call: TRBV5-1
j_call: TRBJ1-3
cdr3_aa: ASSLDSRRTAGNTIY

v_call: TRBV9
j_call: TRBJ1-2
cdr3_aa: ASSPAAQSNYGYT

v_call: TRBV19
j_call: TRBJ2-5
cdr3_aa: ASGTGGETQY

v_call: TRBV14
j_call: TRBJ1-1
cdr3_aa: ASSRYATGRNTEAF

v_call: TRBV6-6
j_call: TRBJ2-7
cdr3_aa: ASSPRSDSSYEQY

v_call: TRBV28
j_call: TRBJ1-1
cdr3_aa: ASRFGAEAF

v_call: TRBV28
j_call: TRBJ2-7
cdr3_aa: ASILVQGAGEQY

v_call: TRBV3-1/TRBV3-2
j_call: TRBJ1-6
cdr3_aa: ASSQEQGNSPLH

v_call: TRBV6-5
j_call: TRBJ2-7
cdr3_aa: ASRDRVYEQY

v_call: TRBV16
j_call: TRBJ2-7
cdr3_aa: ASSPISATGSYEQY

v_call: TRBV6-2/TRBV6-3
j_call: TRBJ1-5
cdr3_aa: ASSYELGQGWRSNQPQH

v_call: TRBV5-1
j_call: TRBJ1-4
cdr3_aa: ASSLGTGNEKLF

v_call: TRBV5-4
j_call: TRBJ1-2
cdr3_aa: ASSFDLRTNYGYT

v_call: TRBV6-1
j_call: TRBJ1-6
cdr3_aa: ASSEHDSRQGLNSPLH

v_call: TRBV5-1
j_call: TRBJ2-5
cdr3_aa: ASSLAGRETQY

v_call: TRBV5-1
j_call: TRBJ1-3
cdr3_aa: ASSLGSRDSSGNTIY

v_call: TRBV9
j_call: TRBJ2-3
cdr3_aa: ASSSRLAGSTDTQY

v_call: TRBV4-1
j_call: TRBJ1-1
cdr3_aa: ASSQFPGQPMNTEAF

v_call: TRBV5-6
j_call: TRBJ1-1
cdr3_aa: ASSLSRDTEAF

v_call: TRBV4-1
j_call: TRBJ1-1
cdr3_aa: ASSQDANTEAF

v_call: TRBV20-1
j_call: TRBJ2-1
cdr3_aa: SASTHGASGYNEQF

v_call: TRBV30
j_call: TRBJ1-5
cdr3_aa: AWNLQGGGQPQH

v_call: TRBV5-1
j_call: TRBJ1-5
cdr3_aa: ASSLEGTGSNQPQH

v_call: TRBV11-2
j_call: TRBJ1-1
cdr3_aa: ASSPQGQGTEAF

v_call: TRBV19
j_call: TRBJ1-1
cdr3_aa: ASSPQGTEAF

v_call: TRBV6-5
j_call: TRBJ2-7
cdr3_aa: ASKEQAGALYEQY

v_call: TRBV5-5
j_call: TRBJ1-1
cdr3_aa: ASSLGAMNTEAF

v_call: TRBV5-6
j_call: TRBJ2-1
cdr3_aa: ASSRPGLASYNEQF

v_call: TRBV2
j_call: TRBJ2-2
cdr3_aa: ASSTEQNTGELF

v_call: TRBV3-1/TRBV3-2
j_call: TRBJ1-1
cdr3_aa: ASSQDGFYTEAF

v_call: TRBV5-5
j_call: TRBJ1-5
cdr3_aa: ASSWSPNQPQH

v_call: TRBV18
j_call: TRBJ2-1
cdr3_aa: ASSHGQGLNEQF

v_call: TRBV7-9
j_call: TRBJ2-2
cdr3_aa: ASSLSGSGTGELF

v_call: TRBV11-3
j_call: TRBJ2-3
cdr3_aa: ASSFSRGTQY

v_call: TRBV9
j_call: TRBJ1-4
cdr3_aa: ASSAQAGTGGKKLF

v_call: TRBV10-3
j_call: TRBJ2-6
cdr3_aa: AISESLSGSGANVLT

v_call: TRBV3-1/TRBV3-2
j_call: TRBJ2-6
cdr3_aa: ASSQDGGMGANVLT

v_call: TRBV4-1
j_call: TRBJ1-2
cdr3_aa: ASSQGRTVTEGYT

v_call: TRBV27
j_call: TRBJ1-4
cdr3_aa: ASSYKVKGRENEKLF

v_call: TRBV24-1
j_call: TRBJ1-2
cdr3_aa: ATSEYTGEGYT

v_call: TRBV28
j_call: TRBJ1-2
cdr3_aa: ASSQGTNYGYT

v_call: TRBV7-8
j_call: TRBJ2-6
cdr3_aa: ASSYLTGSSGANVLT

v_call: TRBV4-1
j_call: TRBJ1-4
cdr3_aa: ASSQASGLTNEKLF

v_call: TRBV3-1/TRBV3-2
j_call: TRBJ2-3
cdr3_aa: ASRPTSSRDTQY

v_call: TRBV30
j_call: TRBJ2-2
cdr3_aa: AWRLSDRNTGELF

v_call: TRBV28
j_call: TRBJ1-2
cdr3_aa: ASSSPGEVHYGYT

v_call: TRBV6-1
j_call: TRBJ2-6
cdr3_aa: ASSETGVYSGANVLT

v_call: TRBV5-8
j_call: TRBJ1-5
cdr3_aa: ASSLVYAGGRNQPQH

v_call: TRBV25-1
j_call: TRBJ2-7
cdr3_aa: ASSGWGLYEQY

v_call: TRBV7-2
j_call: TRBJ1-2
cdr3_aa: ASSPRTGIVDGYT

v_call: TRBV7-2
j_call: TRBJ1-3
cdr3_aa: ASSPQPQGAGNTIY

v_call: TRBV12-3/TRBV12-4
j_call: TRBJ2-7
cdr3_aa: ASSPAIYEQY

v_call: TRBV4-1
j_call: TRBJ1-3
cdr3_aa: ASSQDQEAPTGNTIY

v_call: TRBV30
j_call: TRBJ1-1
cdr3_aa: AWGKQGNTEAF